This is a list of T cell receptor beta chains from one sample in a study of CD8+ T cells in alopecia areata. This table comes from immunoSEQ multiplex PCR, and its TCRdb copy is limited to in-frame clones, with some not included. The sample carries 70,000 or so clones, roughly 61% recorded once. The sequencing here drew on CD8+ T cells sorted from blood, taken at week 0. The source is a human donor with alopecia areata. The CDR3 runs from the conserved cysteine through the conserved F or W. Each record gives: D gene, J gene, clone size, V gene, CDR3 protein, CDR3 DNA. A D gene is named only where the DNA matches it firmly. For some rows the clone size is stated as once, few or many, or as a class when expanded; others skip it.

D: NA; J: TRBJ2-7; size: NA; V: TRBV4-1; CDR3: CASSQDWPIYEQYF; DNA: TGCGCCAGCAGCCAAGATTGGCCTATCTACGAGCAGTACTTC
D: NA; J: TRBJ2-3; size: NA; V: TRBV7-9; CDR3: CASITGSGADTQYF; DNA: TGTGCCAGCATCACAGGGTCGGGGGCAGATACGCAGTATTTT
D: NA; J: TRBJ1-1; size: NA; V: TRBV27; CDR3: CASSLSAGDYTEAFF; DNA: TGTGCCAGCAGTTTATCGGCAGGGGATTACACTGAAGCTTTCTTT
D: NA; J: TRBJ1-1; size: NA; V: TRBV29-1; CDR3: CSVLGENTEAFF; DNA: TGCAGCGTTCTGGGCGAAAACACTGAAGCTTTCTTT
D: NA; J: TRBJ1-1; size: NA; V: TRBV4-1; CDR3: CASSQSQGHGTEAFF; DNA: TGCGCCAGCAGCCAATCTCAGGGGCACGGCACTGAAGCTTTCTTT
D: NA; J: TRBJ1-1; size: NA; V: TRBV29-1; CDR3: CSVGQGNTEAFF; DNA: TGCAGCGTGGGTCAGGGGAACACTGAAGCTTTCTTT
D: NA; J: TRBJ2-5; size: NA; V: TRBV13; CDR3: CASSPGEQETQYF; DNA: TGTGCCAGCAGCCCCGGGGAGCAAGAGACCCAGTACTTC
D: NA; J: TRBJ2-2; size: few; V: TRBV19; CDR3: CASSIVPHPGELFF; DNA: TGTGCCAGTAGTATAGTCCCACATCCAGGGGAGCTGTTTTTT
D: TRBD2; J: TRBJ2-1; size: NA; V: TRBV29-1; CDR3: CSVTWIAGEYNEQFF; DNA: TGCAGCGTTACGTGGATAGCGGGGGAGTACAATGAGCAGTTCTTC
D: NA; J: TRBJ1-1; size: once; V: TRBV5-4; CDR3: CASSSPTEAFF; DNA: TGTGCCAGCAGCTCTCCCACTGAAGCTTTCTTT
D: NA; J: TRBJ2-5; size: NA; V: TRBV5-6; CDR3: CASSLGSLSGEGTQYF; DNA: TGTGCCAGCAGCTTGGGCAGTCTGAGCGGCGAAGGAACCCAGTACTTC
D: TRBD1; J: TRBJ1-1; size: NA; V: TRBV29-1; CDR3: CSTRDRVNTEAFF; DNA: TGCAGCACCCGGGACAGGGTGAACACTGAAGCTTTCTTT
D: NA; J: TRBJ2-7; size: NA; V: TRBV5-6; CDR3: CASSLAASYEQYF; DNA: TGTGCCAGCAGCTTGGCCGCGAGCTACGAGCAGTACTTC
D: TRBD1; J: TRBJ1-1; size: NA; V: TRBV9; CDR3: CASSLGTGVNLDTEAFF; DNA: TGTGCCAGCAGCCTCGGGACAGGGGTGAATCTGGACACTGAAGCTTTCTTT
D: NA; J: TRBJ2-1; size: NA; V: TRBV27; CDR3: CASSLGPSSYNEQFF; DNA: TGTGCCAGCAGTTTGGGACCAAGCTCCTACAATGAGCAGTTCTTC
D: TRBD1; J: TRBJ2-7; size: NA; V: TRBV7-9; CDR3: CASSTDRYEQYF; DNA: TGTGCCAGCAGCACGGACAGGTACGAGCAGTACTTC
D: TRBD1; J: TRBJ2-5; size: NA; V: TRBV9; CDR3: CASSGGQGLGFQETQYF; DNA: TGTGCCAGCAGCGGAGGACAGGGCCTGGGGTTCCAAGAGACCCAGTACTTC
D: NA; J: TRBJ2-3; size: NA; V: TRBV6-4; CDR3: CASSDSTDTQYF; DNA: TGTGCCAGCAGTGACAGCACAGATACGCAGTATTTT
D: NA; J: TRBJ2-6; size: few; V: TRBV27; CDR3: CASSPGANVLTF; DNA: TGTGCCAGCAGTCCTGGGGCCAACGTCCTGACTTTC
D: NA; J: TRBJ1-1; size: NA; V: TRBV27; CDR3: CASSPQEPNTEAFF; DNA: TGTGCCAGCAGTCCACAGGAACCGAACACTGAAGCTTTCTTT
D: TRBD1; J: TRBJ2-2; size: NA; V: TRBV9; CDR3: CASSVARGLSTGELFF; DNA: TGTGCCAGCAGCGTAGCCAGGGGGCTTAGCACCGGGGAGCTGTTTTTT
D: TRBD2; J: TRBJ2-1; size: NA; V: TRBV5-1; CDR3: CASSLGSGVNEQFF; DNA: TGCGCCAGCAGCTTGGGGAGCGGGGTAAATGAGCAGTTCTTC
D: NA; J: TRBJ1-2; size: NA; V: TRBV5-1; CDR3: CASSLDSSGYTF; DNA: TGCGCCAGCAGCCTGGACAGTTCCGGCTACACCTTC
D: TRBD1; J: TRBJ2-2; size: many; V: TRBV14; CDR3: CASSQDRDRRTGELFF; DNA: TGTGCCAGCAGCCAAGATAGGGACAGGCGGACCGGGGAGCTGTTTTTT
D: NA; J: TRBJ1-1; size: NA; V: TRBV9; CDR3: CASSVEGGNTEAFF; DNA: TGTGCCAGCAGCGTAGAGGGCGGGAACACTGAAGCTTTCTTT
D: TRBD2; J: TRBJ2-1; size: NA; V: TRBV2; CDR3: CASSDSGGSYNEQFF; DNA: TGTGCCAGCAGTGATAGCGGGGGGTCCTACAATGAGCAGTTCTTC
D: NA; J: TRBJ2-1; size: NA; V: TRBV5-1; CDR3: CASSLPTRASYNEQFF; DNA: TGCGCCAGCAGCTTGCCCACTAGGGCCTCCTACAATGAGCAGTTCTTC
D: NA; J: TRBJ2-7; size: NA; V: TRBV7-9; CDR3: CASSLVWDFLYEQYF; DNA: TGTGCCAGCAGCTTAGTATGGGACTTCCTCTACGAGCAGTACTTC
D: TRBD1; J: TRBJ2-7; size: NA; V: TRBV27; CDR3: CASSPGTGGEQYF; DNA: TGTGCCAGCAGCCCCGGGACAGGGGGCGAGCAGTACTTC
D: NA; J: TRBJ2-7; size: few; V: TRBV7-9; CDR3: CASSGASTEQYF; DNA: TGTGCCAGCAGCGGTGCGTCGACCGAGCAGTACTTC